These 12 T cell receptor beta chains came from one sample sequenced in a study of Ad26.COV2.S vaccination and SARS-CoV-2 variants. Libraries were prepared by immunoSEQ multiplex PCR; TCRdb keeps only in-frame clonotypes and omits some of them. Here the sample spans roughly 320,000 clones, just over 85% being singletons. Sample treatment: roughly 18 received Ad26.COV2.S at low or high dose, single or two shots; about 5 received placebo; per-sample allocation not given. Specimen acquisition occurred on day 63 following the initial vaccine or placebo injection. Sequences were derived from peripheral blood, sampled in a trial of Ad26.COV2.S vaccine versus placebo. The receptors shown here come from a person between 18 and 65 years old who received the Ad26.COV2.S COVID-19 vaccine or a placebo.

This chain connects TRBV15 to TRBJ2-2; D gene unclear. Germline CDR1 and CDR2: LNHNV and YYDKDF (reference sequence). V shed 0 bases and J shed 6 bases, with 11 bases lying between them. This CDR3 spans 15 amino acids. CDR3 sequence (DNA): TGTGCCACCAGCAGAGATTATGGACCGTCCGGGGAGCTGTTTTTT. This gives the protein CATSRDYGPSGELFF.

This clone was found many times. J is TRBJ2-7 and V is TRBV11-1, with D perhaps matching TRBD1 (6 bases). Germline V gene lookup returns CDR1 SGHAT and CDR2 FQDESV (reference sequence). Trimming removed 8 bases from V and 2 bases from J, with 19 bases in between. This CDR3 contains 15 residues. CDR3 amino acids: CASVPQGRAPYEQYF. The DNA of the CDR3 is TGTGCCAGCGTGCCACAGGGAAGAGCGCCCTACGAGCAGTACTTC.

The chain employs TRBV9 and TRBJ1-1, with TRBD1 matching 7 bases. Per germline, CDR1 SGDLS and CDR2 YYNGEE. The CDR3 covers 14 residues. Trimming took 3 bases from V and 1 from J; bases not matched to a gene: 3. The chain's CDR3 is CASSARGGNTEAFF. The CDR3 DNA reads TGTGCCAGCAGCGCCAGGGGGGGGAACACTGAAGCTTTCTTT.

CDR3 residues: CASSLAERASYEQYF. DNA for the CDR3: TGTGCCAGCAGCTTAGCTGAGCGGGCATCCTACGAGCAGTACTTC. V and J are TRBV7-2 and TRBJ2-7; D is perhaps TRBD2 (6 bases). V was clipped by 0 bases and J by 1 base, with 10 bases between them. Germline V gives CDR1 SGHTA, CDR2 FQGNSA. The CDR3 has 15 residues. The whole variable domain, filled in from reference TRBV7-2 and TRBJ2-7, reads GAGVSQSPSNKVTEKGKDVELRCDPISGHTALYWYRQSLGQGLEFLIYFQGNSAPDKSGLPSDRFSAERTGGSVSTLTIQRTQQEDSAVYLCASSLAERASYEQYFGPGTRLTVT.

This chain joins TRBV7-2 and TRBJ1-3; D unresolved. The CDR3 covers 16 residues. CDR1 is SGHTA, CDR2 FQGNSA, per germline. The V and J ends lost 0 bases and 4 bases respectively, with 13 bases between them. The CDR3 is CASSLAALGSGNTIYF. CDR3 coding DNA: TGTGCCAGCAGCTTAGCTGCGCTAGGGTCCGGAAACACCATATATTTT.

The J gene is TRBJ1-6, the V gene TRBV4-3; 8 bases match TRBD1. The ends lost 4 bases at V and 9 bases at J; junction bases unmatched: 14. CDR3 length: 17 amino acids. Germline lookup yields CDR1 LGHNA and CDR2 YSLEER. The CDR3 bases are TGCGCCAGCAGCCTAAGAGCAGGGGGCGTGAAGGGTTCACCCCTCCACTTT. It is translated as CASSLRAGGVKGSPLHF.

V and J are TRBV5-1 and TRBJ2-6; no clear D gene. The CDR3 runs 16 residues. V was shortened by 2 bases and J by 0 bases, with 9 bases between the two germline ends. Germline V gene data show CDR1 as SGHRS and CDR2 as YFSETQ. The CDR3 DNA sequence: TGCGCCAGCAGCTTTACATCTTTCTCTGGGGCCAACGTCCTGACTTTC. This encodes CASSFTSFSGANVLTF.

The chain joins TRBV29-1 to TRBJ1-2; 7 bases agree with TRBD1. The CDR3 covers 13 residues. CDR1 is SQVTM, CDR2 ANQGSEA, per germline. After removal of 3 bases from V and 9 bases from J, the junction contained 10 bases not matched to a gene. CDR3 in DNA: TGCAGCGTTGAGGCCGGGACAGCTGAACGCTACACCTTC. This translates into CSVEAGTAERYTF.

This chain joins TRBV2 and TRBJ2-5; D is ambiguous. V was clipped by 1 base and J by 5 bases, with 11 bases between them. The germline V gene encodes CDR1 SNHLY and CDR2 FYNNEI. This CDR3 spans 14 amino acids. The CDR3 nucleotides read TGTGCCAGCAGTGAAGAGGCAGTCAGTGAGACCCAGTACTTC. Protein product: CASSEEAVSETQYF.

The chain couples TRBV3-1 (or the pseudogene TRBV3-2) to TRBJ1-2; maybe TRBD1 (5 bases). CDR1 is LGHDT and CDR2 is YNNKEL in the germline V gene (reference sequence). The CDR3 is 13 amino acids. V was clipped by 4 bases and J by 6 bases, with 12 bases between them. The CDR3 region has the DNA TGTGCCAGCAGCCCCGGGGGGACCCATGGCTACACCTTC. Encoded protein: CASSPGGTHGYTF.

The chain is built from TRBV3-1 (or the pseudogene TRBV3-2) and TRBJ1-6; tentatively, D is TRBD1 (6 bases). Germline CDR1 is LGHDT and CDR2 is YNNKEL (reference sequence). V was shortened by 1 base and J by 10 bases, with 11 bases between the two germline ends. This CDR3 contains 14 residues. Here the CDR3 DNA reads TGTGCCAGCAGCCAAGCTACAGGGAGGTCACCCCTCCACTTT. This encodes CASSQATGRSPLHF.

J is TRBJ2-3 and V is TRBV3-1 (or the pseudogene TRBV3-2), with 7 bases fitting TRBD2. Germline V CDR1 and CDR2: LGHDT, YNNKEL (reference sequence). J gave up 8 bases and V 0 bases, and 11 bases lay outside the gene matches. The CDR3 totals 16 residues. The CDR3 DNA reads TGTGCCAGCAGCCAAGAGTCTAGCGGTTTACTTGGTACGCAGTATTTT. Translating it yields CASSQESSGLLGTQYF.